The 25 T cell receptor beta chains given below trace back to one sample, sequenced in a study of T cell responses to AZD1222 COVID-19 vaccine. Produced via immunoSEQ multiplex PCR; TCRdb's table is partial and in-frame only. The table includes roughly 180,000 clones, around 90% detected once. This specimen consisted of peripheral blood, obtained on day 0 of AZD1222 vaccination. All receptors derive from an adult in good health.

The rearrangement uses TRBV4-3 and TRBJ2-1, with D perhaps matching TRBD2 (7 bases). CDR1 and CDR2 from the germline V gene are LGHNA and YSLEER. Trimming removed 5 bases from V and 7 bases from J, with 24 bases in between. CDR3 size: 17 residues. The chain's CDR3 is CASSFTGGTNDGNEQFF. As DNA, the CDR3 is TGCGCCAGCAGCTTCACGGGGGGCACGAACGATGGTAATGAGCAGTTCTTC.

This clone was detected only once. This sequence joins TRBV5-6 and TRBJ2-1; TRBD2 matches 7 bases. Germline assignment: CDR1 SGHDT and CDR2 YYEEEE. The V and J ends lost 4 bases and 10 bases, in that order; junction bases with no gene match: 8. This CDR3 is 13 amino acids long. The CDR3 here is CASSPLRLAEQFF. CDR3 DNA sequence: TGTGCCAGCAGCCCACTACGACTAGCCGAGCAGTTCTTC.

The CDR3 nucleotides are TGCGCCAGCAGGGACAGGGCGAATTCGATGAACACTGAAGCTTTCTTT. Protein: CASRDRANSMNTEAFF. The chain uses TRBV5-1 and TRBJ1-1; 8 bases are shared with TRBD1. V lost 5 bases, J lost 0 bases, and 9 bases stayed unmatched. The CDR3 extends over 16 amino acids. Germline loops: CDR1 SGHRS, CDR2 YFSETQ.

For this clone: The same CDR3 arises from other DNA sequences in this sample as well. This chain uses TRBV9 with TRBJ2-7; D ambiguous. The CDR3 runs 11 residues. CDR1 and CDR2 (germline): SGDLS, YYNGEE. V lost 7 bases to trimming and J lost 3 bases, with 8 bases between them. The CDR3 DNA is TGTGCCAGCTCGGCAGGCTACGAGCAGTACTTC. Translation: CASSAGYEQYF.

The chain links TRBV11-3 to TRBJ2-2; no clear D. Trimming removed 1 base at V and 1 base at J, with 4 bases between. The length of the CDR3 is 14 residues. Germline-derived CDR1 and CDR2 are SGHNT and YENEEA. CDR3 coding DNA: TGTGCCAGCAGCTTAGGCGGGAACACCGGGGAGCTGTTTTTT. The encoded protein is CASSLGGNTGELFF.

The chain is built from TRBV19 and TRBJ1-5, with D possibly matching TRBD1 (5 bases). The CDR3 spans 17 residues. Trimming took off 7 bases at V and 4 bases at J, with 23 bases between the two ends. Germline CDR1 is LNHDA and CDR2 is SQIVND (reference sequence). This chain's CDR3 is CASTLLGGGIRNQPQHF. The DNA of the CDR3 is TGTGCCAGTACCCTCCTCGGGGGAGGGATCAGGAATCAGCCCCAGCATTTT.

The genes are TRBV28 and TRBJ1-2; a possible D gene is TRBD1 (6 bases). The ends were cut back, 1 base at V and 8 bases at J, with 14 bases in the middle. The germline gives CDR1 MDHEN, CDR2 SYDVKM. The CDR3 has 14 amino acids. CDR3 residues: CASSLSSGAGGYTF. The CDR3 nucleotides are TGTGCCAGCAGTTTATCTTCGGGGGCTGGAGGCTACACCTTC.

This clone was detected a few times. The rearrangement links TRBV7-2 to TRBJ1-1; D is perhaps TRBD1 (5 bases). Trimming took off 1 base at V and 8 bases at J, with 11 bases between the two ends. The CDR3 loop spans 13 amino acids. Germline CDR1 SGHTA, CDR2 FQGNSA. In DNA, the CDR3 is TGTGCCAGCAGCTTAGGGAAAGGGGCGGAAGCTTTCTTT. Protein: CASSLGKGAEAFF. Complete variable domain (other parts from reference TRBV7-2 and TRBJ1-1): GAGVSQSPSNKVTEKGKDVELRCDPISGHTALYWYRQSLGQGLEFLIYFQGNSAPDKSGLPSDRFSAERTGGSVSTLTIQRTQQEDSAVYLCASSLGKGAEAFFGQGTRLTVV.

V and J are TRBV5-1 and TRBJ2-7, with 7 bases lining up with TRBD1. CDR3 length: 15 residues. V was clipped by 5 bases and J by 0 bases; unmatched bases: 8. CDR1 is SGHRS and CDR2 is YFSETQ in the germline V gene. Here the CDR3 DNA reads TGCGCCAGCAGAAGAGGGACAGAGAGCTCCTACGAGCAGTACTTC. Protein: CASRRGTESSYEQYF.

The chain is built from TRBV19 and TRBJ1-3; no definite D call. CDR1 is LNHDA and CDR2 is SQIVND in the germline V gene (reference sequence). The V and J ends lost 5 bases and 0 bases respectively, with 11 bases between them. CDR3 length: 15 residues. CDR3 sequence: CASSFTSVSGNTIYF. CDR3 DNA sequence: TGTGCCAGTAGTTTCACATCCGTCTCTGGAAACACCATATATTTT.

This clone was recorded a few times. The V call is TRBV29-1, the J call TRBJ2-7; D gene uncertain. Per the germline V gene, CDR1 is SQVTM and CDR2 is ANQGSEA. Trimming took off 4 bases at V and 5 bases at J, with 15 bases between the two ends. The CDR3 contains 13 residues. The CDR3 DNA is TGCAGCGTTGGTTCTAGGCCAAACGACGAGCAGTACTTC. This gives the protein CSVGSRPNDEQYF.

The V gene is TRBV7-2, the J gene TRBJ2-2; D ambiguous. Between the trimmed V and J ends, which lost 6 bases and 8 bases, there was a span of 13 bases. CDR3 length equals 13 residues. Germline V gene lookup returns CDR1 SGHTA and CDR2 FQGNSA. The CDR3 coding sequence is TGTGCCAGCAGTTACGTTAACGGGGGGGAGCTGTTTTTT. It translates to CASSYVNGGELFF.

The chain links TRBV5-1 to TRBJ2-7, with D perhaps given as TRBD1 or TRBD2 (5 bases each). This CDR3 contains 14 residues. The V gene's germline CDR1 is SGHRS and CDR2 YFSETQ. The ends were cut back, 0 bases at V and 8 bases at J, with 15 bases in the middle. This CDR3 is CASSLDPGQGKQYF. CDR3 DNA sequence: TGCGCCAGCAGCTTGGACCCGGGGCAAGGGAAGCAGTACTTC.

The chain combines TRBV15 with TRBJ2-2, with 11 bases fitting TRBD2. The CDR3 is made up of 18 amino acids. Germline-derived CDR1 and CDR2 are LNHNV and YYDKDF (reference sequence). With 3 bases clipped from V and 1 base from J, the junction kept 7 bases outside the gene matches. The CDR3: CATSRAGTSGLNTGELFF. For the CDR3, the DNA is TGTGCCACCAGCAGGGCCGGGACTAGCGGTTTGAACACCGGGGAGCTGTTTTTT. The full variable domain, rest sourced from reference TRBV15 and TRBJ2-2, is DAMVIQNPRYQVTQFGKPVTLSCSQTLNHNVMYWYQQKSSQAPKLLFHYYDKDFNNEADTPDNFQSRRPNTSFCFLDIRSPGLGDTAMYLCATSRAGTSGLNTGELFFGEGSRLTVL.

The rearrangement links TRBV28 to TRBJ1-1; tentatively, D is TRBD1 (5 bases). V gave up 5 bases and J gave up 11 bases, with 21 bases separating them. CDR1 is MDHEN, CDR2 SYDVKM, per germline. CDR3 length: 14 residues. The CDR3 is CASSLLGGWEGAFF. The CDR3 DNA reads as TGTGCCAGCAGTCTCCTAGGAGGGTGGGAGGGGGCTTTCTTT.

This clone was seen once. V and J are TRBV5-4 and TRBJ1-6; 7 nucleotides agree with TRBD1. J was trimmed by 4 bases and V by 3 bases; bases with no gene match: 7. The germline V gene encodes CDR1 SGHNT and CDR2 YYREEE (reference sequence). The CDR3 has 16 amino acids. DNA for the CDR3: TGTGCCAGCAGCTGGGGGTCGACAGGGTATAATTCACCCCTCCACTTT. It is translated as CASSWGSTGYNSPLHF.

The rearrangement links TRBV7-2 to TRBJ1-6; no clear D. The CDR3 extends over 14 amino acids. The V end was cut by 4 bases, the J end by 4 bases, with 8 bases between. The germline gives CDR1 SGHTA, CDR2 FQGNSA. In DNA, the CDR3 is TGTGCCAGCAGCTCGGACGGGTATAATTCACCCCTCCACTTT. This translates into CASSSDGYNSPLHF.

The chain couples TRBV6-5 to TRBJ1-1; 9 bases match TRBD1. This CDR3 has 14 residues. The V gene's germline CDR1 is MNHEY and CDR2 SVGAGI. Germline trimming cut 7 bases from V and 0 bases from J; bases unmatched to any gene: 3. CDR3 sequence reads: CASKNRGLNTEAFF. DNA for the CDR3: TGTGCCAGCAAAAACAGGGGGCTGAACACTGAAGCTTTCTTT.

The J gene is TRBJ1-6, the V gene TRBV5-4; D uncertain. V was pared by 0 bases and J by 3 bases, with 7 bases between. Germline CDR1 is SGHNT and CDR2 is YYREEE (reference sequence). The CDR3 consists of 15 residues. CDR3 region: CASSLGSNYNSPLHF. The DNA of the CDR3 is TGTGCCAGCAGCTTGGGCAGCAACTATAATTCACCCCTCCACTTT.

The CDR3 here is CASSPDRVKGYTF. Here the CDR3 DNA reads TGTGCCAGCAGCCCGGACAGGGTGAAAGGCTACACCTTC. The chain joins TRBV7-2 to TRBJ1-2; TRBD1 matches at 8 bases. Germline V gene sequence: CDR1 SGHTA, CDR2 FQGNSA. The CDR3 totals 13 residues. J gave up 8 bases and V 5 bases, and 7 bases lay outside the gene matches. Based on the CDR3 plus reference TRBV7-2 and TRBJ1-2, the full variable domain is GAGVSQSPSNKVTEKGKDVELRCDPISGHTALYWYRQSLGQGLEFLIYFQGNSAPDKSGLPSDRFSAERTGGSVSTLTIQRTQQEDSAVYLCASSPDRVKGYTFGSGTRLTVV.

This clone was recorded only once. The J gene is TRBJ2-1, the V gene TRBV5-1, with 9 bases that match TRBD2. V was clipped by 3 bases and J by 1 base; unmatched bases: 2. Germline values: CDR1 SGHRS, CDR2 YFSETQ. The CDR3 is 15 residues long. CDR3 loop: CASSSGLASYNEQFF. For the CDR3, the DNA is TGCGCCAGCAGCTCGGGACTAGCATCCTACAATGAGCAGTTCTTC.

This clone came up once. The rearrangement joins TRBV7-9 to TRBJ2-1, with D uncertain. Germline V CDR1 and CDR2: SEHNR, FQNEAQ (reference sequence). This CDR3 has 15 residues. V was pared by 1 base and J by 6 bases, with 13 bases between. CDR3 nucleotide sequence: TGTGCCAGCAGCTTAGTTGCCGGTCGGGTCAATGAGCAGTTCTTC. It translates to CASSLVAGRVNEQFF.

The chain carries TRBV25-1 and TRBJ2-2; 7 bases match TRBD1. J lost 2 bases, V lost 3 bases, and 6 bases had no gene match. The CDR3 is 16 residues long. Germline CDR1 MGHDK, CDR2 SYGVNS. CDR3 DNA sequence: TGTGCCAGCAGTGATCCGACAGGGACCAACACCGGGGAGCTGTTTTTT. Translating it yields CASSDPTGTNTGELFF.

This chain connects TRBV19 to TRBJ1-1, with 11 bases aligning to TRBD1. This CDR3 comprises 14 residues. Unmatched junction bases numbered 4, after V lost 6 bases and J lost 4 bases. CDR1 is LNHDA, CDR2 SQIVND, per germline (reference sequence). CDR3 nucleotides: TGTGCCAGTAGGGGACAGGGGGTGAGCACTGAAGCTTTCTTT. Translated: CASRGQGVSTEAFF.

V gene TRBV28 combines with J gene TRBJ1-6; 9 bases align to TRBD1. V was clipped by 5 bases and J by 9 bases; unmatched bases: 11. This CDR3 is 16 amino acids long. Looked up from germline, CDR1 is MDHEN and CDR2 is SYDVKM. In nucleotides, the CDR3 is TGTGCCAGCAGTCAGGGACAGGGACTATTTACTTCACCCCTCCACTTT. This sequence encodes CASSQGQGLFTSPLHF.